Detailed here is one TCR beta chain. The sample belongs to a study of beta chain features in type 1 diabetes. V dropped 2 bases and J dropped 1 base, with 5 bases sitting between them. The CDR3 spans 13 residues. Germline CDR1 reads SGHNT; CDR2 reads YENEEA. The entirety of the isolated RNA underwent reverse transcription, so expressed TCRB transcripts were sequenced. Profiled with immunoSEQ multiplex PCR; TCRdb holds only in-frame clones, not every one. The table includes 970,000 or so clones, about 17% detected once. Sequencing input: naive CD4+ T cells from blood. The chain carries TRBV11-3 and TRBJ1-1; D not certain. This receptor was identified in a woman in her late teens or twenties in good health. CDR3 DNA sequence: TGTGCCAGCAGCTTAAACCAGAACACTGAAGCTTTCTTT. As protein: CASSLNQNTEAFF. The full variable domain, completed using reference TRBV11-3 and TRBJ1-1, is EAGVVQSPRYKIIEKKQPVAFWCNPISGHNTLYWYLQNLGQGPELLIRYENEEAVDDSQLPKDRFSAERLKGVDSTLKIQPAELGDSAVYLCASSLNQNTEAFFGQGTRLTVV.